These 8 T cell receptor beta chains share one sample of origin, sequenced in a study of technical replicates of blood from a few donors. Assay used: immunoSEQ multiplex PCR; TCRdb lists only in-frame clones, some missing. The data contain some 94,000 clones, about 95% of them seen just once; the ten biggest clones take up around 0.31%. Sequences were obtained from T cells isolated from PBMCs. The receptors shown here come from a human donor in good health.

The chain uses TRBV7-9 and TRBJ1-1; maybe TRBD1 (5 bases). Germline V CDR1 and CDR2: SEHNR, FQNEAQ (reference sequence). The V and J ends lost 9 bases and 8 bases respectively, with 31 bases between them. This CDR3 contains 17 residues. The CDR3 sequence is CARRAYETAVPEGEAFF. The DNA for the CDR3 is TGTGCCAGAAGAGCTTACGAGACAGCAGTGCCGGAGGGGGAAGCTTTCTTT.

In this sample, this clone turned up once. The rearrangement joins TRBV4-3 to TRBJ2-3; D not resolved. V was pared by 0 bases and J by 5 bases, with 6 bases between. The CDR3 has 13 residues. Germline V CDR1 and CDR2: LGHNA, YSLEER. CDR3 protein: CASSQDLGDTQYF. The CDR3 DNA is TGCGCCAGCAGCCAAGATCTAGGAGATACGCAGTATTTT.

This clone was seen just once. This sequence joins TRBV19 and TRBJ2-1, with 8 bases that match TRBD1. This CDR3 has 13 residues. Unmatched junction bases numbered 3, after V lost 4 bases and J lost 7 bases. In germline, CDR1 is LNHDA, CDR2 SQIVND (reference sequence). CDR3: CASSRQGRNEQFF. The CDR3 DNA follows: TGTGCCAGTAGTAGACAGGGGAGGAATGAGCAGTTCTTC. The whole variable domain, remainder taken from reference TRBV19 and TRBJ2-1, is DGGITQSPKYLFRKEGQNVTLSCEQNLNHDAMYWYRQDPGQGLRLIYYSQIVNDFQKGDIAEGYSVSREKKESFPLTVTSAQKNPTAFYLCASSRQGRNEQFFGPGTRLTVL.

The CDR3 region has the DNA TGCGCCAGCAGCCAAGTCGGGGACAGAGACACCGGGGAGCTGTTTTTT. Translation gives CASSQVGDRDTGELFF. The chain joins TRBV4-1 to TRBJ2-2, with TRBD1 matching 7 bases. Germline V gene sequence: CDR1 MGHRA, CDR2 YSYEKL. V trimming: 1 base; J trimming: 3 bases; junction bases outside the gene matches: 5. CDR3 length equals 16 residues.

The rearrangement joins TRBV2 to TRBJ1-3; no clear D gene. Trimming took off 1 base at V and 0 bases at J, with 7 bases between the two ends. CDR3 size: 15 residues. The germline V gene encodes CDR1 SNHLY and CDR2 FYNNEI. CDR3 region: CASSEGVNSGNTIYF. The CDR3 bases are TGTGCCAGCAGTGAAGGTGTCAACTCTGGAAACACCATATATTTT.

The rearrangement uses TRBV13 and TRBJ2-2, with D possibly being TRBD1 (6 bases). The length of the CDR3 is 15 residues. The germline V and J ends were trimmed by 5 bases and 7 bases, with 17 bases remaining between them. Germline V lookup: CDR1 PRHDT, CDR2 FYEKMQ (reference sequence). CDR3: CASSQGHRDGGELFF. CDR3 nucleotide sequence: TGTGCCAGCAGCCAGGGACACCGGGACGGCGGGGAGCTGTTTTTT.

V usage is TRBV27 and J usage is TRBJ1-5; D may be TRBD1 (5 bases). CDR1 and CDR2 (germline): MNHEY, SMNVEV (reference sequence). V lost 8 bases and J 7 bases, leaving 18 bases between the germline ends. The CDR3 spans 14 residues. The CDR3 is CASGLGGGKQPQHF. The DNA for the CDR3 is TGTGCCAGCGGCCTTGGCGGGGGGAAGCAGCCCCAGCATTTT.

The chain combines TRBV29-1 with TRBJ1-1, with D possibly being TRBD1 (6 bases). Per the germline V gene, CDR1 is SQVTM and CDR2 is ANQGSEA. The V gene lost 7 bases and the J gene lost 4 bases, with 16 bases spanning the gap. This CDR3 has 13 amino acids. CDR3 protein: CSALQGYGTEAFF. CDR3 DNA: TGCAGCGCGCTACAGGGATATGGCACTGAAGCTTTCTTT.